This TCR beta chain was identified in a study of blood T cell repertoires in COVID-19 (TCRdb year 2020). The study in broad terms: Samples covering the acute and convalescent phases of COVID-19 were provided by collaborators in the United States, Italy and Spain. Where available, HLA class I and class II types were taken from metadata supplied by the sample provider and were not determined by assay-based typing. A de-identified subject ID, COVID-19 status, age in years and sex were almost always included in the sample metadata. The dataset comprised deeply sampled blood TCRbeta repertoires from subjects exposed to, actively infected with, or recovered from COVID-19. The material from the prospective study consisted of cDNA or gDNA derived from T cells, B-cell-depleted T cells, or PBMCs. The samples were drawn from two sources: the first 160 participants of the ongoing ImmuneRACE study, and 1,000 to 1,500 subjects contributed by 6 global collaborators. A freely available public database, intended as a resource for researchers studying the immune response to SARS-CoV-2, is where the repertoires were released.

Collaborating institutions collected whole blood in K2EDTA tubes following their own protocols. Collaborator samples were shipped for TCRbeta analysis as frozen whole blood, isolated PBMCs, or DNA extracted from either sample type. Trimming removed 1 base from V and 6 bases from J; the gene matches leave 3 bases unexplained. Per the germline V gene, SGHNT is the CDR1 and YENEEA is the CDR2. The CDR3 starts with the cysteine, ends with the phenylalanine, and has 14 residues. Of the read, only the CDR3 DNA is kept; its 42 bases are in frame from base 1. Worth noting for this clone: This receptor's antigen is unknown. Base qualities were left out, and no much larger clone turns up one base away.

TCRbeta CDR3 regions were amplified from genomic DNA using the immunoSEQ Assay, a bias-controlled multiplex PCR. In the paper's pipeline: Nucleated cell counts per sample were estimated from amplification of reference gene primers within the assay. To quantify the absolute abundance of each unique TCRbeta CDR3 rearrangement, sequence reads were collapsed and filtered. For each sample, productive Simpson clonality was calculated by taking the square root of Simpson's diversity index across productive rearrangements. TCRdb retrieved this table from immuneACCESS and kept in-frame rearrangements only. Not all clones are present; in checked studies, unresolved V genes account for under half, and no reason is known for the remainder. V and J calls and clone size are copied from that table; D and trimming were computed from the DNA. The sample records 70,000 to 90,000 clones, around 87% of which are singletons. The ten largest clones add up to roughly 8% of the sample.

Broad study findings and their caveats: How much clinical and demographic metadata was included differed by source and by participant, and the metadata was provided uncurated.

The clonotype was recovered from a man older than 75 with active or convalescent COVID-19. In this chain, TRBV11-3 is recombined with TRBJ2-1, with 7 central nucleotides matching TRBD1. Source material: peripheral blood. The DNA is TGTGCCAGCAGCTTAGGTCACAGGGGCAATGAGCAGTTCTTC. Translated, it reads CASSLGHRGNEQFF. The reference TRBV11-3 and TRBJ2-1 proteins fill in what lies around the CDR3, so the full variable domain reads EAGVVQSPRYKIIEKKQPVAFWCNPISGHNTLYWYLQNLGQGPELLIRYENEEAVDDSQLPKDRFSAERLKGVDSTLKIQPAELGDSAVYLCASSLGHRGNEQFFGPGTRLTVL.